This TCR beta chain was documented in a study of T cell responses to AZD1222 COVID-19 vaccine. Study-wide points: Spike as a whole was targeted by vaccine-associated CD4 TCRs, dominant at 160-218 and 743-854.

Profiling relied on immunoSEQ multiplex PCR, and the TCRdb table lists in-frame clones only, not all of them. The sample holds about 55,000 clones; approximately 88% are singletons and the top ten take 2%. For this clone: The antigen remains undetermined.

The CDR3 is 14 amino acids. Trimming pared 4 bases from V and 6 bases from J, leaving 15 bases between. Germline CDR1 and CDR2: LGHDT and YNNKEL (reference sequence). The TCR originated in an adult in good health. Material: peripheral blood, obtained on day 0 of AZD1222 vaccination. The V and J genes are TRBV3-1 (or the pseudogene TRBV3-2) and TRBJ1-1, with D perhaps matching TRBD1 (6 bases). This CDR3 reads CASSRGQNLAEAFF. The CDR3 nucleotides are TGTGCCAGCAGCCGAGGACAGAATTTGGCTGAAGCTTTCTTT.